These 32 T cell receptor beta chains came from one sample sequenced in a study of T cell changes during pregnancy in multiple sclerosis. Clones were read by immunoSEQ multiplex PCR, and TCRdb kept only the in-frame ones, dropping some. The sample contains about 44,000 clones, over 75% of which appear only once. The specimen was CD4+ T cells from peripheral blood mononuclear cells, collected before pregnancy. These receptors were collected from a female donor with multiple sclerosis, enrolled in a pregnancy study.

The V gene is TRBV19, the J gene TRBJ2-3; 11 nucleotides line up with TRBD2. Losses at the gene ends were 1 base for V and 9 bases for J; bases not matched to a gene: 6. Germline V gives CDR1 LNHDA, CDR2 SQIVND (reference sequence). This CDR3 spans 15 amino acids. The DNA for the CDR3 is TGTGCCAGTAGTATAGTCTCCGGGACTAGCGGCACGCAGTATTTT. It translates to CASSIVSGTSGTQYF.

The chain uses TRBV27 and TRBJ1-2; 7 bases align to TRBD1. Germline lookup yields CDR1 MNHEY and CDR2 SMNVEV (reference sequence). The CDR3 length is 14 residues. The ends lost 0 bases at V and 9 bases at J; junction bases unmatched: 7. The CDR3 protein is CASSLSTTGTSYTF. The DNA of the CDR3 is TGTGCCAGCAGTTTATCTACGACAGGGACGAGCTACACCTTC.

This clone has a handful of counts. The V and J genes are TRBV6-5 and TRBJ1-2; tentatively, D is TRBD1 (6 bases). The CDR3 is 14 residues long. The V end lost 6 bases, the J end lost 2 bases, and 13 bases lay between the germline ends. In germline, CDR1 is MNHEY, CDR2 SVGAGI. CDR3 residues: CASSLDRRNYGYTF. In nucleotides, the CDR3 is TGTGCCAGCAGCTTGGACAGACGCAACTATGGCTACACCTTC.

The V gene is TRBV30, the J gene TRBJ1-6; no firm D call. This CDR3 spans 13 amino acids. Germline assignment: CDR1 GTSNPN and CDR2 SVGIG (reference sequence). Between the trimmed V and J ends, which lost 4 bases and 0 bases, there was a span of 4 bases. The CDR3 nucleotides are TGTGCCTGGACAGGCTCCTATAATTCACCCCTCCACTTT. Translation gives CAWTGSYNSPLHF.

In DNA, the CDR3 is TGTGCCAGCAGGGACAGGCTGGTTTACAATGAGCAGTTCTTC. Translation gives CASRDRLVYNEQFF. The chain uses TRBV6-1 and TRBJ2-1; 7 positions agree with TRBD1. The V gene end was trimmed by 6 bases and the J gene end by 4 bases; junction bases not matched to a gene: 6. This CDR3 is 14 amino acids long. Germline V CDR1 and CDR2: MNHNS, SASEGT.

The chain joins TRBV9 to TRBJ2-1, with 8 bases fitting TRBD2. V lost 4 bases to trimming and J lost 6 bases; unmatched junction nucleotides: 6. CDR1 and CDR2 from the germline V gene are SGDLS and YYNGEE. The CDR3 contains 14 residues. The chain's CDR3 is CASSPRTSSNEQFF. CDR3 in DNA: TGTGCCAGCAGCCCTCGGACTAGCAGCAATGAGCAGTTCTTC.

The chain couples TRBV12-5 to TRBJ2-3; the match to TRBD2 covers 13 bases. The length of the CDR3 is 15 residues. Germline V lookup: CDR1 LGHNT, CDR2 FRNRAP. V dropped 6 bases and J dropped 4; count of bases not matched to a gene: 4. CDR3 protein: CASGTGLAGADTQYF. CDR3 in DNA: TGTGCTAGTGGAACTGGACTAGCGGGAGCAGATACGCAGTATTTT.

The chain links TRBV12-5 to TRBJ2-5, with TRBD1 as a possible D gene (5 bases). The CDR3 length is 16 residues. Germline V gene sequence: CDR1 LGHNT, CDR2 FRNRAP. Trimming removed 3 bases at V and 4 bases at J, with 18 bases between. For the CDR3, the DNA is TGTGCTAGTGGTTTCCCCCAGGGCCCTTTGGGAGAGACCCAGTACTTC. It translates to CASGFPQGPLGETQYF.

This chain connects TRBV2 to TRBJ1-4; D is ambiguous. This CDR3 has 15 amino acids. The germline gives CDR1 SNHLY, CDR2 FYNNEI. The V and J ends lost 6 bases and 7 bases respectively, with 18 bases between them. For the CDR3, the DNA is TGTGCCAGCAGAAAAGACCTGCCCTCGGGTGAAAAACTGTTTTTT. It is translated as CASRKDLPSGEKLFF.

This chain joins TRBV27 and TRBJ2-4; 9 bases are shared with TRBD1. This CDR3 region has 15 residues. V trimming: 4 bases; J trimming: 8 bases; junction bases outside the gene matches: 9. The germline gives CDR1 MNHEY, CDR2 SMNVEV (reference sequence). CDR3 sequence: CASSSSGQGWDIQYF. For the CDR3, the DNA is TGTGCCAGCAGTTCCTCCGGACAGGGGTGGGACATTCAGTACTTC.

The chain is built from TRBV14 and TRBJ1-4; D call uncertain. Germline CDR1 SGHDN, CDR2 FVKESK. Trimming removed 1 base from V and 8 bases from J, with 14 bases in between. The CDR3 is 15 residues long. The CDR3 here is CASSQVSGLGEKLFF. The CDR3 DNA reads TGTGCCAGCAGCCAAGTATCGGGGTTGGGGGAAAAACTGTTTTTT.

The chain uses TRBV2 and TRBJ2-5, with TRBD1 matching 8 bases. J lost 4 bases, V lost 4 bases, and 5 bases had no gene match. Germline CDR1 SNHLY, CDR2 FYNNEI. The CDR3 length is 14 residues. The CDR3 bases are TGTGCCAGCAGTGCGATACAGGGGGGAGAGACCCAGTACTTC. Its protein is CASSAIQGGETQYF.

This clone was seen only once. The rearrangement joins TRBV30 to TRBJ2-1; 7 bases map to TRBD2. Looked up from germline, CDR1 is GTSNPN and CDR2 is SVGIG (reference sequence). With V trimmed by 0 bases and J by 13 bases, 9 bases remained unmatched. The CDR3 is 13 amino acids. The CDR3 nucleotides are TGTGCCTGGAGTGTTATAACAGCGGGGAACCAGTTCTTC. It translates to CAWSVITAGNQFF.

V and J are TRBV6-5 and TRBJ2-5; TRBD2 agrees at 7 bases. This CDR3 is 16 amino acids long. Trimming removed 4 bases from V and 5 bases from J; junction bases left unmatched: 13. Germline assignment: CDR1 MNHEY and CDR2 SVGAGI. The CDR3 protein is CASSLSGGGIDETQYF. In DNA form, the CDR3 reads TGTGCCAGCAGTTTGTCTGGCGGGGGAATAGACGAGACCCAGTACTTC.

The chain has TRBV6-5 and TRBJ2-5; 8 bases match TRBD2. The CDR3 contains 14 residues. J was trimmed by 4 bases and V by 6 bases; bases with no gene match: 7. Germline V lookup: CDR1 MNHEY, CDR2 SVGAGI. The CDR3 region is CASRDHGGVETQYF. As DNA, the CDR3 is TGTGCCAGCAGGGACCACGGGGGGGTAGAGACCCAGTACTTC.

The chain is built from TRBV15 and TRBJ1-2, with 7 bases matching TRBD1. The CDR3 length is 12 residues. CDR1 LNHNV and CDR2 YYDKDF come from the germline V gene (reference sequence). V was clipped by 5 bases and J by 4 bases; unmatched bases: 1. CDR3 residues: CATSGDSYGYTF. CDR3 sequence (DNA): TGTGCCACCAGCGGGGACAGCTATGGCTACACCTTC.

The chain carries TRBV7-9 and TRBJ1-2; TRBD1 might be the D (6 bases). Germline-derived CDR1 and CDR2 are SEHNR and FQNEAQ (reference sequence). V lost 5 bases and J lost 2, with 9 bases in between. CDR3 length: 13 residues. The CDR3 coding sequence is TGTGCCAGCAGCCACGGACAGAACTATGGCTACACCTTC. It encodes CASSHGQNYGYTF.

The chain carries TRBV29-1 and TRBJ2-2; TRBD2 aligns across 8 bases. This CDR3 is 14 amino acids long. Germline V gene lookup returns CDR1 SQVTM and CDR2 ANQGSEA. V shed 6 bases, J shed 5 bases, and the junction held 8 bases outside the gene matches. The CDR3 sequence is CSVRAGVRTGELFF. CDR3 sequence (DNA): TGCAGCGTCCGAGCGGGAGTAAGGACCGGGGAGCTGTTTTTT.

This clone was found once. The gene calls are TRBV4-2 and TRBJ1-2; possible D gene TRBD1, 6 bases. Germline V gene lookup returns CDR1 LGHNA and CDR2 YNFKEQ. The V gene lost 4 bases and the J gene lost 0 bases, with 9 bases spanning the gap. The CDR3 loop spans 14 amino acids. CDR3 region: CASSLDRSNYGYTF. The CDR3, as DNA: TGTGCCAGCAGCCTGGACAGATCTAACTATGGCTACACCTTC.

The CDR3 loop is CASSYQAYANTGELFF. The CDR3 DNA reads TGTGCCAGCAGTTACCAGGCGTATGCGAACACCGGGGAGCTGTTTTTT. The chain has TRBV6-5 and TRBJ2-2; D gene ambiguous. Germline V gene lookup returns CDR1 MNHEY and CDR2 SVGAGI. The CDR3 contains 16 residues. Trimming took 2 bases from V and 0 from J, leaving 10 bases between them.

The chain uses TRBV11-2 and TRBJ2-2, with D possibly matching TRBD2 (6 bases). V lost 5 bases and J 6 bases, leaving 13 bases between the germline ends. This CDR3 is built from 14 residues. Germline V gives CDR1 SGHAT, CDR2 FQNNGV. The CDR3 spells CASSPRLVAGELFF. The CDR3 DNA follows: TGTGCCAGCAGCCCAAGACTAGTCGCCGGGGAGCTGTTTTTT.

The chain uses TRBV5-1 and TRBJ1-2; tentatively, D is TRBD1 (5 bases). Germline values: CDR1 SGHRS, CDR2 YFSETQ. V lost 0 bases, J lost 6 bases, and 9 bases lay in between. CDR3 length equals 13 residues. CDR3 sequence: CASSLAGSDGYTF. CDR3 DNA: TGCGCCAGCAGCTTGGCAGGGTCTGATGGCTACACCTTC.

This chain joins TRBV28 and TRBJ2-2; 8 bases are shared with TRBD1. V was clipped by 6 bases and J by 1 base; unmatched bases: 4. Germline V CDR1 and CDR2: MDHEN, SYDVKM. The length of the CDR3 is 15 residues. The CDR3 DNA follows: TGTGCCAGCAGACCCGGGACAGGGAACACCGGGGAGCTGTTTTTT. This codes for CASRPGTGNTGELFF.

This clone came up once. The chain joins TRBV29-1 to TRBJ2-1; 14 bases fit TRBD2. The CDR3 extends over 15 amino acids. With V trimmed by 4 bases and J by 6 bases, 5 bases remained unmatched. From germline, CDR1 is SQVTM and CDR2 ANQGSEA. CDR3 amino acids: CSVAGTSGRSNEQFF. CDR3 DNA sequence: TGCAGCGTTGCCGGGACTAGCGGGAGAAGCAATGAGCAGTTCTTC.

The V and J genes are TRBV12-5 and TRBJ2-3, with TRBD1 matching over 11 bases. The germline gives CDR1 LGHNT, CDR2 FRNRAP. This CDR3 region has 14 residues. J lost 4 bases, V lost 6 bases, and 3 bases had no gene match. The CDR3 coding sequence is TGTGCTAGTGGACGGACAGGGGGCGCAGATACGCAGTATTTT. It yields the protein CASGRTGGADTQYF.

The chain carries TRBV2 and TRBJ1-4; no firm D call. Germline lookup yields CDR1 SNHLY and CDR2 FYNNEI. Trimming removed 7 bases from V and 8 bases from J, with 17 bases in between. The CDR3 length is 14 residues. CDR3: CASTVPRREEKLFF. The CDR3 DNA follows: TGTGCCAGCACCGTCCCGCGGCGAGAGGAAAAACTGTTTTTT.

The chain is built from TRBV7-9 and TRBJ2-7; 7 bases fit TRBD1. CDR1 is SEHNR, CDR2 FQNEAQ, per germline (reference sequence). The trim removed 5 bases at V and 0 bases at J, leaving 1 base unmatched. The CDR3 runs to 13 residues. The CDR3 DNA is TGTGCCAGCAGCAGACAGGGCTCCTACGAGCAGTACTTC. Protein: CASSRQGSYEQYF.

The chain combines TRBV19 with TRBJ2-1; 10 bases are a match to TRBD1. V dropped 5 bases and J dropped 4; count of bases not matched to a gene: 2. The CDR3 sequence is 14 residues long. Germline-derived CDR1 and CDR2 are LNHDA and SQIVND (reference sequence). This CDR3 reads CASSRTGGYNEQFF. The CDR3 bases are TGTGCCAGTAGTCGGACAGGGGGTTACAATGAGCAGTTCTTC.

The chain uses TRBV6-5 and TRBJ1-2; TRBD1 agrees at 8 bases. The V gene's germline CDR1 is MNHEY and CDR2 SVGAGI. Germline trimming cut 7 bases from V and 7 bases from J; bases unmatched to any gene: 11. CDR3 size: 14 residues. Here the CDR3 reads CASNKGQGFSGYTF. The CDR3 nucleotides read TGTGCCAGCAACAAAGGACAGGGATTTTCTGGCTACACCTTC.

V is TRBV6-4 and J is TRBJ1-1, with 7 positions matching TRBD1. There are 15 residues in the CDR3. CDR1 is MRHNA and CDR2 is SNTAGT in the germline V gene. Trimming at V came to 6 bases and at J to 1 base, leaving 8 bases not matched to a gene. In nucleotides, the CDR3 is TGTGCCAGCAGGCCCCGGGGACAGACGAACACTGAAGCTTTCTTT. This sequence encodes CASRPRGQTNTEAFF.

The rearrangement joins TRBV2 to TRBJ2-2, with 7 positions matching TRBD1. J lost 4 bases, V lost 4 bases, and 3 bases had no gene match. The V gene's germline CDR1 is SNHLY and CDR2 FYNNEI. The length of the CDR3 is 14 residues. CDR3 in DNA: TGTGCCAGCAGTGGCCGACAGGGCACCGGGGAGCTGTTTTTT. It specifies CASSGRQGTGELFF.

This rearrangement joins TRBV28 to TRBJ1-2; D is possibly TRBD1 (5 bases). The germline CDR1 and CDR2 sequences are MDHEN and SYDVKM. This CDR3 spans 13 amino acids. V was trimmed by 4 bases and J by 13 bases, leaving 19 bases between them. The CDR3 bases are TGTGCCAGCAGTTCCCCCCTGGGACTGCGGGGCACCTTC. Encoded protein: CASSSPLGLRGTF.